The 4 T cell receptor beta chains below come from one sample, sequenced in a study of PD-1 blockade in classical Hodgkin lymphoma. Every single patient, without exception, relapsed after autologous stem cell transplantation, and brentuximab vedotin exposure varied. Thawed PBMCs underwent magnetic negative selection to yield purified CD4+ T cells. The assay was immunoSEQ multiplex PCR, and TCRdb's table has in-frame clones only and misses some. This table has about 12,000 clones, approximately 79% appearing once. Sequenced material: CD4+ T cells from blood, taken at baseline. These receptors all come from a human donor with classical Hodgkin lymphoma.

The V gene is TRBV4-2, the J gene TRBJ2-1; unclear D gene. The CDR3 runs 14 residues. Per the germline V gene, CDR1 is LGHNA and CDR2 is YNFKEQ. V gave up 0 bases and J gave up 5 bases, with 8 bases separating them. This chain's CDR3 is CASSQEGFNNEQFF. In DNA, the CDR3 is TGTGCCAGCAGCCAAGAGGGGTTCAACAATGAGCAGTTCTTC.

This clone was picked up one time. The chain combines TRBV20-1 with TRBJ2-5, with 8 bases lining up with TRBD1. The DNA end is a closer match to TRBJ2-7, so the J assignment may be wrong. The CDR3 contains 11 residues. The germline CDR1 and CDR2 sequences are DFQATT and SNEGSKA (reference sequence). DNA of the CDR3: TGCAGTGCGCGGACAGGGCACGAGCAGTACTTC. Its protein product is CSARTGHEQYF.

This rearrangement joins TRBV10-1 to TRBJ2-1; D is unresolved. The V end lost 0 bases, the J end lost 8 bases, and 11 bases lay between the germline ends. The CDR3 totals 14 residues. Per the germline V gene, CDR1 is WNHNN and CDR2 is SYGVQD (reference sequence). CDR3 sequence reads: CASSESGGFDEQFF. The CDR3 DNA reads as TGCGCCAGCAGTGAGTCTGGTGGGTTCGATGAGCAGTTCTTC.

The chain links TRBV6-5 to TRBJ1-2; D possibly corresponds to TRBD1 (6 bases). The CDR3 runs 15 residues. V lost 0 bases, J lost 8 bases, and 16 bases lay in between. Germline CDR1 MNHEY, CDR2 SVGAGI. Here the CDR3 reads CASSYSVGGVAGYTF. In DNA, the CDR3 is TGTGCCAGCAGTTACTCGGTGGGGGGCGTGGCGGGCTACACCTTC.